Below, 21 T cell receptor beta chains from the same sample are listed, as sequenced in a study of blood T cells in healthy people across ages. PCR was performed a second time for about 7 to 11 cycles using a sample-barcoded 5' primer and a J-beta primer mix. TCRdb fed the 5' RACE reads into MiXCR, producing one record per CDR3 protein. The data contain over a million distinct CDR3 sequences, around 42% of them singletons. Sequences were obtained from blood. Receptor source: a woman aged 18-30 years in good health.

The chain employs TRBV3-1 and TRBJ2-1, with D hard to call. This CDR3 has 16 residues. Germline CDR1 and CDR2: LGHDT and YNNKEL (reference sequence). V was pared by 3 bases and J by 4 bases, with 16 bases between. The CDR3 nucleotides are TGTGCCAGCAGCCAGGGCCGTAGGGTCGAGTACAATGAGCAGTTCTTC. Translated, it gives CASSQGRRVEYNEQFF.

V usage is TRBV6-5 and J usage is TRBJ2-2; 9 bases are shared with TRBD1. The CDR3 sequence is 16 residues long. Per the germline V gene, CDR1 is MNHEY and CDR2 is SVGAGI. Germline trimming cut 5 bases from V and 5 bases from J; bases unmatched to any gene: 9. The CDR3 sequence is CASSQAGTGRTGELFF. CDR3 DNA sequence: TGTGCCAGCAGTCAGGCCGGGACAGGGAGGACCGGGGAGCTGTTTTTT.

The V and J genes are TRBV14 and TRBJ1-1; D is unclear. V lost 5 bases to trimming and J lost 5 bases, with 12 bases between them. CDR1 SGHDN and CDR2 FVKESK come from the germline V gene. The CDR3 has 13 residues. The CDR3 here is CASSKTSGTEAFF. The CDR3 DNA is TGTGCCAGCAGCAAGACCTCGGGGACTGAAGCTTTCTTT.

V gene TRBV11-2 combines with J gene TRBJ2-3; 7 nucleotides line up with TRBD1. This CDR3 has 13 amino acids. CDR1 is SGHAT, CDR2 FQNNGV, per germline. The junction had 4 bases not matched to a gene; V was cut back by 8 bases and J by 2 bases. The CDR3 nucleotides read TGTGCCAGCTTTGGGACAGTCACAGATACGCAGTATTTT. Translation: CASFGTVTDTQYF.

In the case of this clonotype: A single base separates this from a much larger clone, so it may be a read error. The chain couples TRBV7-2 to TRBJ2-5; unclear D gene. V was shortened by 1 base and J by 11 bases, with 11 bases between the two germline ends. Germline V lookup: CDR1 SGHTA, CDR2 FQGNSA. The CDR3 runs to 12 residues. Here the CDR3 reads CASSLGANVQYF. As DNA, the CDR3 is TGTGCCAGCAGCTTAGGAGCAAATGTGCAGTACTTC.

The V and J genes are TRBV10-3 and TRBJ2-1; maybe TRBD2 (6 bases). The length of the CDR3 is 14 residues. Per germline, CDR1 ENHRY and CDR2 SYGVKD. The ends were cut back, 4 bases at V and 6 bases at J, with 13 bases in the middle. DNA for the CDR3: TGTGCCATCAGTGCGTTTGTAGCGGTCAATGAGCAGTTCTTC. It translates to CAISAFVAVNEQFF.

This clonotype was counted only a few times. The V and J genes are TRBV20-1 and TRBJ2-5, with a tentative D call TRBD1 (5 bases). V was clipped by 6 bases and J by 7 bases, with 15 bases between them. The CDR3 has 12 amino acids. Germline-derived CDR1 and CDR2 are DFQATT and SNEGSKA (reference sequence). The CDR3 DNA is TGCAGTGCCCCGGACGGTGGGGCGACCCAGTACTTC. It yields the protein CSAPDGGATQYF.

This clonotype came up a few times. The CDR3 region is CASSHSTGGLYF. CDR3 DNA sequence: TGTGCCAGCAGTCATTCAACAGGGGGCCTGTACTTC. The chain combines TRBV7-9 with TRBJ2-7, with 9 bases fitting TRBD1. Looked up from germline, CDR1 is SEHNR and CDR2 is FQNEAQ (reference sequence). With V trimmed by 6 bases and J by 12 bases, 9 bases remained unmatched. CDR3 size: 12 residues.

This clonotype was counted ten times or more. The CDR3 here is CASSEATSEFF. The CDR3 DNA is TGTGCCAGCAGTGAGGCGACTAGCGAGTTCTTC. V usage is TRBV6-1 and J usage is TRBJ2-1; TRBD2 matches 8 bases. The CDR3 runs 11 residues. The J segment lost 14 bases and the V segment lost 3 bases, leaving 3 bases of the junction unmatched. Germline V gene sequence: CDR1 MNHNS, CDR2 SASEGT.

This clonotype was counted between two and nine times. In DNA form, the CDR3 reads TGCGCCAGCAGCTTGGCCGAGACTAGCGGGAGAAGGGGTGAGCAGTTCTTC. This translates into CASSLAETSGRRGEQFF. The gene calls are TRBV5-1 and TRBJ2-1; 12 bases map to TRBD2. The germline V gene has CDR1 SGHRS and CDR2 YFSETQ. The CDR3 consists of 17 residues. The J segment lost 9 bases and the V segment lost 0 bases, leaving 10 bases of the junction unmatched.

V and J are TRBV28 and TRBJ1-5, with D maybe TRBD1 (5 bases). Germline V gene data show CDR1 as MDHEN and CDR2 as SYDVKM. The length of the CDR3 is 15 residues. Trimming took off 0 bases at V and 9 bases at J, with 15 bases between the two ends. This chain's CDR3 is CASSLWGRDERPQHF. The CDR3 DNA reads TGTGCCAGCAGTTTATGGGGACGGGATGAGCGGCCCCAGCATTTT. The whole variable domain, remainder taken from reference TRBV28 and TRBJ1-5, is DVKVTQSSRYLVKRTGEKVFLECVQDMDHENMFWYRQDPGLGLRLIYFSYDVKMKEKGDIPEGYSVSREKKERFSLILESASTNQTSMYLCASSLWGRDERPQHFGDGTRLSIL.

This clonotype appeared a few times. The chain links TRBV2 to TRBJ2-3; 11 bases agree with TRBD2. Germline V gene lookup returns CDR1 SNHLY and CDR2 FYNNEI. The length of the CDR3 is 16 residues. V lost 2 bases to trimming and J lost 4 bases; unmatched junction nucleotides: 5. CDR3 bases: TGTGCCAGCAGTGAAACCCTTAGCGGGGGGGCAGATACGCAGTATTTT. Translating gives CASSETLSGGADTQYF.

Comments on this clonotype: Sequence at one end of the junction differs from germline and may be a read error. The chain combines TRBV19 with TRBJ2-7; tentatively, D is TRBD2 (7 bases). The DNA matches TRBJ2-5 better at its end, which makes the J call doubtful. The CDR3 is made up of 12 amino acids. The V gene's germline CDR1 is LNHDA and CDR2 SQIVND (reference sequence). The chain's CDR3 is CAGSGGAETQYF. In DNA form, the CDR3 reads TGTGCCGGTAGTGGGGGGGCCGAGACCCAGTACTTC.

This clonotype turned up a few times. CDR3 DNA sequence: TGTGCCAGCAGGAGGACAGGGGGCGCCCAGTACTTC. Translating gives CASRRTGGAQYF. The chain is built from TRBV28 and TRBJ2-5; TRBD1 matches at 11 bases. CDR1 is MDHEN, CDR2 SYDVKM, per germline. The V segment lost 6 bases and the J segment 9 bases; nucleotides outside the gene matches: 3. CDR3 length: 12 amino acids.

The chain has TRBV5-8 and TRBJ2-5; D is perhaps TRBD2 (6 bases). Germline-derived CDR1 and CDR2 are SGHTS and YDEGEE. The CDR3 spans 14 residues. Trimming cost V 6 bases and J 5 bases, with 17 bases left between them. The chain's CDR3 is CASTQGEVGETQYF. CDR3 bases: TGTGCCAGCACTCAAGGGGAGGTGGGGGAGACCCAGTACTTC.

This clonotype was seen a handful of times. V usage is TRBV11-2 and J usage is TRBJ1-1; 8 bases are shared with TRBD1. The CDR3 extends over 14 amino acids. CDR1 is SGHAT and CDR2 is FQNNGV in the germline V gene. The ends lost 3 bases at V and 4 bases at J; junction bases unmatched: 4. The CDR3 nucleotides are TGTGCCAGCAGCTTTAGGACAGGGTCCACTGAAGCTTTCTTT. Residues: CASSFRTGSTEAFF.

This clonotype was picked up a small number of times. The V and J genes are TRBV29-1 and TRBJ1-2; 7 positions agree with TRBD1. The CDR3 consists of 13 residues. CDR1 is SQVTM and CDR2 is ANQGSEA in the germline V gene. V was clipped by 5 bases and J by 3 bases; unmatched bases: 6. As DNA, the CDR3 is TGCAGCGTTACAGGGGCACCGGACTATGGCTACACCTTC. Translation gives CSVTGAPDYGYTF.

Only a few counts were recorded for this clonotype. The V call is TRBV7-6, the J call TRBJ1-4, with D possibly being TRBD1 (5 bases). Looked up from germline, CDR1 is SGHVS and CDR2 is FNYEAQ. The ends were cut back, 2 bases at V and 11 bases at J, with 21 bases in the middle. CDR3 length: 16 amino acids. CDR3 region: CASSLLGRGSPGKLFF. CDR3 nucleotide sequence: TGTGCCAGCAGCTTACTGGGGCGGGGTTCCCCCGGGAAACTGTTTTTT.

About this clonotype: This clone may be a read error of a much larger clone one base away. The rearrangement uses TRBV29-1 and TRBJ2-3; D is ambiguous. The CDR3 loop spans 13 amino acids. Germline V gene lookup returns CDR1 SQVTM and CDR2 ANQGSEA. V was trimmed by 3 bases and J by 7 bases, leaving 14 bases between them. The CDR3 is CSVERVGFNTQYF. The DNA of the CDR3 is TGCAGCGTTGAGCGCGTAGGGTTCAATACGCAGTATTTT.

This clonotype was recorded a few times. In DNA, the CDR3 is TGTGCCAGCAGCCAAGATATGCTCTACGAGCAGTACTTC. Translating gives CASSQDMLYEQYF. This rearrangement joins TRBV4-2 to TRBJ2-7, with D unresolved. The germline V gene encodes CDR1 LGHNA and CDR2 YNFKEQ. Trimming removed 0 bases from V and 3 bases from J, with 6 bases in between. The CDR3 runs to 13 residues.

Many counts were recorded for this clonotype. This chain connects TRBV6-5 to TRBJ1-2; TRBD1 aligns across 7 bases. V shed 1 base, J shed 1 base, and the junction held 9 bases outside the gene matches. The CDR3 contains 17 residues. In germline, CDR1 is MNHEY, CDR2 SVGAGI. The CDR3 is CASSYFRDSRINYGYTF. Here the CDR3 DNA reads TGTGCCAGCAGTTACTTCAGGGACAGCCGAATTAACTATGGCTACACCTTC.